This TCR beta chain derives from a study of blood T cell repertoires in COVID-19. About the study: Sites in the United States, Italy and Spain provided acute and convalescent COVID-19 samples.

TCRdb's copy holds only in-frame clones and misses some; the assay was immunoSEQ multiplex PCR. The table shows approximately 82,000 clones, with 83% occurring only once. Between the trimmed V and J ends, which lost 3 bases and 5 bases, there was a span of 13 bases. The CDR3 spans 14 residues. The germline gives CDR1 MNHEY, CDR2 SMNVEV (reference sequence). Sequencing was done on a sample of peripheral blood. The genes are TRBV27 and TRBJ1-1, with a weak D call TRBD1 (6 bases). The sequence was obtained from a woman aged 60 to 75 with acute or convalescent COVID-19. The CDR3 DNA is TGTGCCAGCAGTTTTCGAAGGGGGGGGACTGAAGCTTTCTTT. This gives the protein CASSFRRGGTEAFF.